Below are 19 T cell receptor beta chains sequenced from a single sample in a study of shared T cell receptors in the human thymus. Profiling relied on immunoSEQ multiplex PCR, and the TCRdb table lists in-frame clones only, not all of them. The table lists almost 550,000 clones, 75% to 80% of them singletons, with more than 0.01% in the top ten. These data also formed part of another study, on human thymus T cells.

The sequenced sample was thymocytes. These receptors all come from a boy in the first two years of life with a congenital heart defect.

This CDR3 reads CASRPRLPYEQYF. The CDR3 DNA follows: TGTGCCAGTAGACCGAGGCTTCCCTACGAGCAGTACTTC. This sequence joins TRBV27 and TRBJ2-7, with D uncertain. The CDR3 runs 13 residues. The V and J ends lost 9 bases and 2 bases respectively, with 14 bases between them. Germline V CDR1 and CDR2: MNHEY, SMNVEV (reference sequence).

This chain joins TRBV14 and TRBJ2-2, with D maybe TRBD2 (5 bases). This CDR3 is 15 amino acids long. Trimming took 1 base from V and 1 from J, leaving 7 bases between them. CDR1 SGHDN and CDR2 FVKESK come from the germline V gene. The CDR3 DNA reads as TGTGCCAGCAGCCAAGTTCGGGAGAACACCGGGGAGCTGTTTTTT. It yields the protein CASSQVRENTGELFF.

V gene TRBV5-1 combines with J gene TRBJ1-1; 7 bases are shared with TRBD1. Germline V CDR1 and CDR2: SGHRS, YFSETQ. This CDR3 has 18 residues. Germline trimming cut 0 bases from V and 4 bases from J; bases unmatched to any gene: 15. The chain's CDR3 is CASSLVPLQGLNPTEAFF. The CDR3, as DNA: TGCGCCAGCAGCTTGGTCCCTCTACAGGGGTTGAACCCCACTGAAGCTTTCTTT.

J is TRBJ2-7 and V is TRBV27; no clear D gene. From germline, CDR1 is MNHEY and CDR2 SMNVEV (reference sequence). This CDR3 is built from 14 residues. V shed 6 bases and J shed 2 bases, with 14 bases lying between them. The DNA for the CDR3 is TGTGCCAGCAGGGTCGGAGACTCCACCTACGAGCAGTACTTC. This gives the protein CASRVGDSTYEQYF.

The gene calls are TRBV29-1 and TRBJ2-2; TRBD2 matches 8 bases. V lost 2 bases and J lost 6; bases outside the gene matches: 8. This CDR3 contains 15 residues. CDR1 SQVTM and CDR2 ANQGSEA come from the germline V gene. The CDR3 bases are TGCAGCGTTGAATCGATTAGCGGGGTGGCCGGGGAGCTGTTTTTT. This encodes CSVESISGVAGELFF.

The gene calls are TRBV5-5 and TRBJ1-4; 10 nucleotides line up with TRBD1. Trimming took 4 bases from V and 3 from J; bases not matched to a gene: 12. Per the germline V gene, CDR1 is SGHKS and CDR2 is YYEKEE (reference sequence). CDR3 size: 18 residues. CDR3 sequence reads: CASSPRPDRGRANEKLFF. As DNA, the CDR3 is TGTGCCAGCAGCCCCAGACCCGACAGGGGGCGCGCTAATGAAAAACTGTTTTTT.

J is TRBJ2-3 and V is TRBV10-3; possibly TRBD2 for D (6 bases). The CDR3 covers 13 residues. The germline CDR1 and CDR2 sequences are ENHRY and SYGVKD. V lost 9 bases to trimming and J lost 5 bases, with 15 bases between them. CDR3 amino acids: CAIAGGLEDTQYF. CDR3 sequence (DNA): TGTGCCATAGCGGGCGGATTGGAAGATACGCAGTATTTT.

V gene TRBV9 combines with J gene TRBJ1-5; D unresolved. The germline V gene encodes CDR1 SGDLS and CDR2 YYNGEE. The CDR3 totals 15 residues. Trimming removed 0 bases at V and 0 bases at J, with 7 bases between. Here the CDR3 DNA reads TGTGCCAGCAGCGTAGGGGGAGATAGCAATCAGCCCCAGCATTTT. It translates to CASSVGGDSNQPQHF.

The V and J genes are TRBV4-3 and TRBJ1-2; TRBD1 is a possible D gene (5 bases). Germline assignment: CDR1 LGHNA and CDR2 YSLEER. V lost 2 bases and J 3 bases, leaving 19 bases between the germline ends. The CDR3 loop spans 17 amino acids. CDR3 nucleotides: TGCGCCAGCAGCCAATTCCGACCTGGCAGGGATGACTATGGCTACACCTTC. Translation gives CASSQFRPGRDDYGYTF.

V gene TRBV4-1 combines with J gene TRBJ2-1; D might be TRBD1 (5 bases). V was pared by 0 bases and J by 3 bases, with 12 bases between. The germline V gene has CDR1 MGHRA and CDR2 YSYEKL. The CDR3 consists of 16 residues. For the CDR3, the DNA is TGCGCCAGCAGCCAAGATGTTAGGGGATACTACAATGAGCAGTTCTTC. Translation gives CASSQDVRGYYNEQFF.

CDR3 DNA sequence: TGTGCCAGCAGTGGCACCGGGACTAGCGGGAAAGGTCAAGAGACCCAGTACTTC. It is translated as CASSGTGTSGKGQETQYF. The V and J genes are TRBV27 and TRBJ2-5, with 13 positions matching TRBD2. There are 18 residues in the CDR3. The junction had 11 bases not matched to a gene; V was cut back by 5 bases and J by 2 bases. CDR1 is MNHEY, CDR2 SMNVEV, per germline (reference sequence).

The CDR3 DNA is TGTGCCAGCAGCTCACGACTAGCGGGAGGCTCCTACGAGCAGTACTTC. This translates into CASSSRLAGGSYEQYF. The V gene is TRBV13, the J gene TRBJ2-7; 13 nucleotides agree with TRBD2. The CDR3 sequence is 16 residues long. J lost 0 bases, V lost 4 bases, and 3 bases had no gene match. Germline V CDR1 and CDR2: PRHDT, FYEKMQ (reference sequence).

This clone was seen a handful of times. The genes are TRBV15 and TRBJ1-2, with a weak D call TRBD1 (5 bases). Germline values: CDR1 LNHNV, CDR2 YYDKDF (reference sequence). V lost 0 bases and J 4 bases, leaving 9 bases between the germline ends. The CDR3 length is 14 residues. The CDR3 region has the DNA TGTGCCACCAGCAGAGATTCAGGGATCTATGGCTACACCTTC. It encodes CATSRDSGIYGYTF.

This clone was seen a handful of times. The chain employs TRBV28 and TRBJ2-7; 9 nucleotides match TRBD1. CDR1 is MDHEN, CDR2 SYDVKM, per germline. V trimming: 6 bases; J trimming: 3 bases; junction bases outside the gene matches: 12. This CDR3 has 16 amino acids. The CDR3 reads CASSPENRGPFYEQYF. Written as DNA, the CDR3 is TGTGCCAGCAGCCCAGAGAACAGGGGGCCTTTCTACGAGCAGTACTTC.

This rearrangement joins TRBV12-5 to TRBJ2-7, with 7 bases matching TRBD2. The CDR3 is 16 residues long. CDR1 is LGHNT, CDR2 FRNRAP, per germline. The V gene end was trimmed by 0 bases and the J gene end by 2 bases; junction bases not matched to a gene: 7. CDR3: CASGLVPSSGTYEQYF. For the CDR3, the DNA is TGTGCTAGTGGTTTGGTACCGTCTAGCGGAACCTACGAGCAGTACTTC.

V is TRBV4-2 and J is TRBJ1-2; D not resolved. Deletions cut 4 bases from V and 4 bases from J, with 10 bases between. CDR1 is LGHNA and CDR2 is YNFKEQ in the germline V gene. This CDR3 region has 13 residues. The CDR3 DNA is TGTGCCAGCAGCCCCCCGGGAGCCTATGGCTACACCTTC. It codes for CASSPPGAYGYTF.

The chain combines TRBV30 with TRBJ1-3; D remains ambiguous. The V and J ends lost 0 bases and 6 bases respectively, with 9 bases between them. Germline V gene lookup returns CDR1 GTSNPN and CDR2 SVGIG (reference sequence). The CDR3 runs 13 residues. CDR3 region: CAWSVMGENTIYF. CDR3 in DNA: TGTGCCTGGAGTGTAATGGGAGAAAACACCATATATTTT.

This sequence joins TRBV4-2 and TRBJ2-5; TRBD2 agrees at 13 bases. The junction had 3 bases not matched to a gene; V was cut back by 0 bases and J by 5 bases. The germline V gene has CDR1 LGHNA and CDR2 YNFKEQ. The CDR3 totals 16 residues. Here the CDR3 DNA reads TGTGCCAGCAGCCAAGATGGACTAGCGGGAGATGAGACCCAGTACTTC. This sequence encodes CASSQDGLAGDETQYF.

The chain joins TRBV30 to TRBJ2-1; a weak D match, TRBD2 (6 bases). Germline loops: CDR1 GTSNPN, CDR2 SVGIG (reference sequence). CDR3 length: 16 residues. V was clipped by 0 bases and J by 4 bases, with 16 bases between them. This CDR3 reads CAWSVPGRGWYNEQFF. The CDR3, as DNA: TGTGCCTGGAGTGTACCCGGGCGGGGTTGGTACAATGAGCAGTTCTTC.